The T cell receptor beta chain under discussion was sequenced for a study of T cells in Graves' hyperthyroidism and ophthalmopathy. About this clonotype: Its ends do not fully match the called genes, so a read error is possible.

It was RNA transcripts that yielded the amplified TCR beta CDR3 regions. TCR CDR3 regions were first amplified by RT-PCR with HTBI primers. One entry per CDR3 protein, called by TCRdb with MiXCR from the multiplex PCR reads. The sample gives roughly 420,000 distinct CDR3 sequences, 15% to 19% of which show up once; roughly 8% is in the top ten. Germline lookup yields CDR1 MDHEN and CDR2 SYDVKM. The CDR3 totals 15 residues. The rearrangement uses TRBV28 and TRBJ2-1; TRBD2 aligns across 10 bases. This receptor was obtained from a woman in her late teens or twenties with Graves' hyperthyroidism. Input material: blood. The CDR3 loop is CVSRYSGGWGNEQFF. CDR3 DNA: TGTGTCAGCAGATATAGCGGGGGGTGGGGCAATGAGCAGTTCTTC. Based on the CDR3 plus reference TRBV28 and TRBJ2-1, the full variable domain is DVKVTQSSRYLVKRTGEKVFLECVQDMDHENMFWYRQDPGLGLRLIYFSYDVKMKEKGDIPEGYSVSREKKERFSLILESASTNQTSMYLCVSRYSGGWGNEQFFGPGTRLTVL.